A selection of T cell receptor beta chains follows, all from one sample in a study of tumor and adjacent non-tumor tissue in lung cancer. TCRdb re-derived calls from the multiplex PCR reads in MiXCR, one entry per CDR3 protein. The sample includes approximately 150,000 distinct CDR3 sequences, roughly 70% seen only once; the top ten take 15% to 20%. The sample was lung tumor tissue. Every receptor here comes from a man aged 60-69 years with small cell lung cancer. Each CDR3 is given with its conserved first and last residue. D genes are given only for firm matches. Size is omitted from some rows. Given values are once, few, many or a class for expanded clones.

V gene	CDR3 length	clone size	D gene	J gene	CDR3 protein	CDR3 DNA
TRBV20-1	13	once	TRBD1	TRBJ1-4	CSATGVYNEKLFF	TGCAGTGCCACAGGGGTCTATAATGAAAAACTGTTTTTT
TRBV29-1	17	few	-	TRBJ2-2	CSAHSSWTITNTGELLF	TGCAGCGCCCATTCATCCTGGACTATTACGAACACCGGGGAGCTGTTGTTT
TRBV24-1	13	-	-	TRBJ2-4	CATSDFRGNIQKF	TGTGCCACCAGTGACTTTCGAGGCAACATTCAGAAGTTC
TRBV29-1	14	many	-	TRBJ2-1	CSVYRVLGDNEQFF	TGCAGCGTATACAGGGTGTTAGGGGACAATGAGCAGTTCTTC
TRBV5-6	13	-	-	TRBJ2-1	CASLVLPPNEQFF	TGTGCCAGCTTAGTCTTACCCCCAAATGAGCAGTTCTTC
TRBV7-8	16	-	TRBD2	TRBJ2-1	CASNLAVAGGGNEQFF	TGTGCCAGCAACTTAGCGGTAGCGGGGGGCGGGAATGAGCAGTTCTTC
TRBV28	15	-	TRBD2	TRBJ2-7	CASRKTSGGSSEQYF	TGTGCCAGCAGGAAAACTAGCGGGGGGTCCTCCGAGCAGTACTTC
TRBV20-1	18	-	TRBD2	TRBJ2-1	CSAEEPSGRKRTYNEQFF	TGCAGTGCTGAAGAGCCTAGCGGGAGGAAAAGAACCTACAATGAGCAGTTCTTC
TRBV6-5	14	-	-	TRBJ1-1	CASSYSLGNTEAFF	TGTGCAAGCAGTTACTCGTTGGGAAACACTGAAGCTTTCTTT
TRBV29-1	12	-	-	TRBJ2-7	CNVRSNSYEQYF	TGCAACGTTCGTAGCAACTCCTACGAGCAGTACTTC
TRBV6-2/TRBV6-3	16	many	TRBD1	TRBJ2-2	CASSSAGTGFVGELFF	TGTGCCAGCAGTTCCGCCGGGACAGGGTTTGTCGGGGAGCTGTTTTTT
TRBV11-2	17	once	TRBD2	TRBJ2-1	CASSLDGAGVSCNEQFF	TGTGCCAGTAGCTTAGATGGGGCGGGGGTCTCCTGCAATGAGCAGTTCTTC
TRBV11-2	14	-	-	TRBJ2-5	CASSIDAYQDTKYF	TGTGCTAGCAGCATTGACGCGTACCAAGATACCAAGTACTTC
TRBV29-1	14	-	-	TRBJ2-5	CSLVASRAQETQYF	TGCAGTCTTGTAGCCTCTAGGGCCCAAGAGACCCAGTACTTC
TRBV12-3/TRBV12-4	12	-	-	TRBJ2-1	CASSFGVGEQFF	TGTGCCAGCAGTTTCGGGGTAGGGGAGCAGTTCTTC
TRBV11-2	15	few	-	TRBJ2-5	CASSPRNGSMETQYF	TGTGCCAGCAGCCCCCGTAACGGGAGCATGGAGACCCAGTACTTC
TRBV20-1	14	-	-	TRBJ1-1	CSARRGQRNTEAFF	TGCAGTGCTAGGCGGGGACAACGGAACACTGAAGCTTTCTTT
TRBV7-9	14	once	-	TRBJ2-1	CGSSLVGAYNEQFF	TGTGGCAGCAGCTTAGTTGGCGCCTACAATGAGCAGTTCTTC
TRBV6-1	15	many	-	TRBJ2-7	CASSVLGRGGDEQYF	TGTGCCAGCAGTGTCCTAGGTCGGGGAGGCGACGAGCAGTACTTC
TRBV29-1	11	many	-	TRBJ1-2	CSVGQRDGYTF	TGCAGCGTTGGACAGAGGGATGGCTACACCTTC
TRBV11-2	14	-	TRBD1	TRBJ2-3	CASSLSGGTYTQYF	TGTGCCAGCAGCTTGTCAGGGGGCACGTATACGCAGTATTTT
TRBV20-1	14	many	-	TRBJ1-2	CSARWLRANYGYTF	TGCAGTGCTAGATGGTTGAGAGCAAACTATGGCTACACCTTC
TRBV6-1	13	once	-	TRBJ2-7	CASNAGQLYEQYF	TGTGCTAGTAATGCCGGACAGCTCTACGAGCAGTACTTC
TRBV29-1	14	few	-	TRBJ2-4	CSVGEVGAKNIQYF	TGCAGCGTCGGAGAGGTGGGAGCCAAAAACATTCAGTACTTC
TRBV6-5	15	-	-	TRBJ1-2	CDAKTDTVRNYGYTF	TGTGACGCTAAAACGGACACCGTGAGGAACTATGGCTACACCTTC
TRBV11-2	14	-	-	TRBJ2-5	CVSSFIGRSKTQYF	TGTGTCAGCAGCTTCATTGGGAGATCTAAGACCCAGTACTTC
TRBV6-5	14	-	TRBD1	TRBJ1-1	CASRPQGRKSEAFF	TGTGCCAGCAGGCCACAGGGGAGGAAATCTGAAGCTTTCTTT
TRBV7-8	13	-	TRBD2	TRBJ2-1	CASNRDYPNEQFF	TGTGCCAGCAACCGGGACTACCCAAATGAGCAGTTCTTC
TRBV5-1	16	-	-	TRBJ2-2	CASSLAARAGTGELFF	TGCGCCAGCAGCTTGGCCGCCAGGGCCGGCACCGGGGAGCTGTTTTTT
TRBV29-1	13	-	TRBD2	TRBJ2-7	CYVASGISYEQYF	TGCTACGTTGCTAGCGGGATTTCCTACGAGCAGTACTTC
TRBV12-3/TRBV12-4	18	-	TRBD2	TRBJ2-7	CASSLKGLAGVIAYEQYF	TGTGCCAGCAGTTTGAAGGGACTAGCGGGAGTTATAGCCTACGAGCAGTACTTC
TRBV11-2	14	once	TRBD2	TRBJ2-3	CASSFIAGGDTQYF	TGTGCCAGCAGCTTTATAGCGGGAGGGGATACGCAGTATTTT
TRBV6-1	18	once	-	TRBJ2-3	CASSSLGAGLMGSEQQYF	TGTGCCAGCAGTTCCCTAGGGGCGGGACTCATGGGCTCGGAGCAGCAGTATTTT
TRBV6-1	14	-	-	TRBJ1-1	CASTRQNMNTEAFF	TGTGCCAGCACTCGACAGAATATGAACACTGAAGCTTTCTTT
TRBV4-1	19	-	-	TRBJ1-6	CASSQDRVSTSSYNSPLHF	TGTGCCAGCAGCCAAGACCGGGTGAGTACCAGCTCCTATAATTCACCCCTCCACTTT
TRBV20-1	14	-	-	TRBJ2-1	CSAMFGSVGDEKFF	TGCAGTGCTATGTTCGGGAGTGTAGGAGATGAGAAGTTCTTC
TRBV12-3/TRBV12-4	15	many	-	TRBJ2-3	CASSWDITSTDTQYF	TGTGCCAGCAGTTGGGACATAACTAGCACAGATACGCAGTATTTT
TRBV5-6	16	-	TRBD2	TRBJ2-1	CTSSLAGTSYPHEQFF	TGTACCAGCAGCTTGGCAGGGACTAGCTATCCACATGAGCAGTTCTTC
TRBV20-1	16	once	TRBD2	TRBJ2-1	CSAPVSWASGGNEQFF	TGCAGTGCGCCCGTCTCCTGGGCTAGCGGGGGCAATGAGCAGTTCTTC
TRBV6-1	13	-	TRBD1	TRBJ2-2	CASDRGNTGELFF	TGTGCCAGCGACAGGGGTAACACCGGGGAGCTGTTTTTT